The 7 T cell receptor beta chains listed next were all sequenced from one sample in a study of T cells after yellow fever vaccination. TCRdb independently ran MiXCR on the 5' RACE reads; one entry per CDR3 protein. Of approximately 260,000 distinct CDR3 sequences in the sample, 10% to 15% were seen once. Here the sequenced sample was CD4+ T cells sorted from PBMCs, taken 45 days after the yellow fever booster vaccination. The receptors shown here come from a man aged 30 to 45 who received the YFV17D yellow fever vaccine.

This clonotype was picked up a small number of times. This chain connects TRBV12-3 or TRBV12-4 to TRBJ2-1; D might be TRBD1 (6 bases). The V gene lost 4 bases and the J gene lost 8 bases, with 18 bases spanning the gap. The CDR3 is 15 amino acids. In DNA form, the CDR3 reads TGTGCCAGCAGTTCGAAACAGGGTAGTTTGGATGAGCAGTTCTTC. Protein sequence: CASSSKQGSLDEQFF.

V gene TRBV20-1 combines with J gene TRBJ2-1, with a weak D call TRBD1 (5 bases). With 0 bases removed from V and 3 bases from J, the gap between germline ends came to 9 bases. Germline CDR1 reads DFQATT; CDR2 reads SNEGSKA (reference sequence). This CDR3 region has 14 residues. The CDR3: CSAREGALYNEQFF. The CDR3 nucleotides are TGCAGTGCTAGAGAAGGGGCCCTCTACAATGAGCAGTTCTTC.

This clonotype turned up a few times. The genes are TRBV5-1 and TRBJ2-5; D unresolved. The V gene's germline CDR1 is SGHRS and CDR2 YFSETQ. The CDR3 has 13 residues. V shed 1 base and J shed 2 bases, with 6 bases lying between them. CDR3 coding DNA: TGCGCCAGCAGCTTGTACTATCAAGAGACCCAGTACTTC. This translates into CASSLYYQETQYF.

There are many counts of this clonotype. The genes are TRBV4-3 and TRBJ2-7, with D maybe TRBD1 (6 bases). The germline CDR1 and CDR2 sequences are LGHNA and YSLEER. V gave up 1 base and J gave up 6 bases, with 10 bases separating them. This CDR3 comprises 13 residues. This chain's CDR3 is CASSQVTGVEQYF. CDR3 DNA: TGCGCCAGCAGCCAAGTGACAGGCGTCGAGCAGTACTTC.

This clonotype was counted many times. The chain couples TRBV28 to TRBJ2-4, with a possible D match to TRBD1 (6 bases). This CDR3 spans 14 amino acids. Germline-derived CDR1 and CDR2 are MDHEN and SYDVKM. V dropped 5 bases and J dropped 3 bases, with 11 bases sitting between them. CDR3 protein: CASSPRGNKNIQYF. The CDR3 nucleotides are TGTGCCAGCAGTCCCAGGGGCAACAAAAACATTCAGTACTTC.

This clonotype was seen at least ten times. The rearrangement links TRBV10-3 to TRBJ1-2; D not resolved. Trimming removed 0 bases from V and 3 bases from J, with 8 bases in between. The germline V gene has CDR1 ENHRY and CDR2 SYGVKD. The CDR3 covers 14 residues. The CDR3: CAISESSSYYGYTF. The CDR3 DNA is TGTGCCATCAGTGAGTCGAGTAGCTACTATGGCTACACCTTC.

V usage is TRBV5-1 and J usage is TRBJ2-5, with 11 bases identical to TRBD1. The ends lost 0 bases at V and 2 bases at J; junction bases unmatched: 3. Germline V gives CDR1 SGHRS, CDR2 YFSETQ. The CDR3 is 16 amino acids. As DNA, the CDR3 is TGCGCCAGCAGCTTGGCCGGACAGGGGGCTCAAGAGACCCAGTACTTC. Translating gives CASSLAGQGAQETQYF.